A selection of T cell receptor beta chains follows, all from one sample in a study of control samples from healthy donors and cancer patients. Method: immunoSEQ multiplex PCR; TCRdb's copy keeps in-frame clones and lacks some. The sample lists about 160,000 clones; approximately 94% were seen once. The source material was blood. The receptor set was obtained from a woman aged 40 to 50 in good health. CDR3s include the opening cysteine and the closing phenylalanine or tryptophan.

v_call	j_call	cdr3_aa
TRBV4-2	TRBJ2-3	CASSQNPTAGIRTDTQYF
TRBV30	TRBJ1-2	CAWSASLITGVDYTF
TRBV29-1	TRBJ2-3	CSVDNRPGGTDTQYF
TRBV5-1	TRBJ2-7	CASRRPPGDEQYF
TRBV6-2/TRBV6-3	TRBJ1-5	CASSYSQGPQHF
TRBV7-2	TRBJ1-2	CASSLSRTNYGYTF
TRBV7-3	TRBJ2-1	CASSLGLGLRTYNEQFF
TRBV9	TRBJ1-2	CASSVLGSKGGYTF
TRBV10-3	TRBJ1-1	CAIRFQDGAGAFF
TRBV19	TRBJ1-5	CASSQGYSNQPQHF
TRBV19	TRBJ1-5	CASQQRINQPQHF
TRBV6-6	TRBJ2-1	CASSQRAGVDEQFF